The clone carrying this T cell receptor (beta chain) was counted between two and nine times. Its specificity is unknown. This sample is drawn from a study of yellow fever vaccine responses in identical twins. With 2 bases removed from V and 3 bases from J, the gap between germline ends came to 3 bases. Looked up from germline, CDR1 is SGHAT and CDR2 is FQNNGV. The CDR3 loop spans 12 amino acids. TCRdb reprocessed the RT-PCR reads with MiXCR, giving one entry per CDR3 protein. The sample has some 3,100 distinct CDR3 sequences, around 82% seen once. Overall study findings and caveats: Twins' vaccine T cell responses reportedly seemed partly convergent and partly personalized.

This sequence originates from a young woman who received the yellow fever vaccine. The chain joins TRBV11-2 to TRBJ2-3, with unresolved D. The specimen was T cells from blood (PBMCs), unsorted or a sorted subset (not recorded which), collected before or after yellow fever vaccination (not recorded which). The CDR3: CASSLSTDTQYF. The DNA for the CDR3 is TGTGCCAGCAGCTTATCAACAGATACGCAGTATTTT.